This record concerns one TCR beta chain sequence. Its antigen specificity is not known. Within one base of it there is no much larger clone, and no base qualities were kept. The sample's time point, from its label and the paper: baseline before first vaccination. Samples from vaccinated people were obtained from the UK trials COV001 and COV002, which included a single-blind randomized controlled phase 2/3 trial of AZD1222 (ChAdOx1 nCoV-19) in healthy adults. Trial participant PBMC samples were collected at day 0 and day 28 after the second dose for TCRbeta chain sequencing. V drops 0 bases and J drops 5 bases, leaving 12 bases in between. Measured from the cysteine to the phenylalanine, the CDR3 is 16 residues long. Only the CDR3 DNA is retained, 48 bases long and in frame from the first base. CDR1 and CDR2, per the germline V gene, are SGDLS and YYNGEE. The CDR3 regions of human TCRbeta chains were analyzed by immunosequencing. For the original study's pipeline: Repertoire TCRs were checked for matches against a reference library of SARS-CoV-2-specific TCRs that had been generated using the MIRA antigen-specificity platform. Breadth was defined as the fraction of unique TCRs that were SARS-CoV-2-associated. Depth was defined as the fraction of total T cells that were SARS-CoV-2-associated. Using the MIRA data, each spike-specific TCR was mapped to the spike region that the TCR reacts to and placed in a CD4 or CD8 class. Log10-transformed breadth and depth values were compared by one-way ANOVA with Sidak's multiple comparisons tests. Sourced from immuneACCESS, this table was stored by TCRdb with only in-frame sequences that have V and J called. A share of the clones is absent; for the studies checked, an unresolved V gene accounts for under half, and the remainder has no known explanation. For V, J and clone size, that table is used; D and trimming come from the DNA. This sample has 150,000 to 200,000 clones in its table, and around 93% of those were observed once. 7.5% to 9.5% of the sample rests with the top ten.

This sample was included in a study of T cell responses to AZD1222 COVID-19 vaccine (dated by TCRdb to the early 2020s). A note on the overall study: AZD1222 recipients whose second dose came at about 4 weeks and those whose second dose came at about 12 weeks were combined into one group, since spike-specific TCR depth and breadth did not differ between the two schedules. A total of 240 or so trial participants underwent TCR sequencing, of whom roughly 210 had received two doses of AZD1222 and around 25 had received two doses of the MenACWY control vaccine. Trial participants were enrolled into age subgroups of 18-55, 56-69 and 70-plus years, which contained 148, 28 and 57 TCR-sequenced participants, respectively.

Overall results and qualifications from the work: Participants were mostly white British, with more females than males. The authors suggested clonal diversity may have been underestimated. In the small 56-69-year group, the increase in depth fell short of significance, most likely because of low power. The whole spike protein was spanned by vaccine-associated CD4 TCRs, and dominant responses were seen in regions 160-218 and 743-854. Reportedly, almost half of the unique spike-specific TCRs recognized epitopes lying outside the regions that are mutated in the B.1.351 and B.1.1.7 variants. Conclusions about previously exposed vaccinees are limited, since just five to seven AZD1222 recipients were seropositive for SARS-CoV-2 at baseline. After two AZD1222 doses, spike-specific TCR breadth and depth were significantly higher than at day 0 and than in MenACWY recipients. Because no day 14 peak-response samples were available, the repertoires could be characterized only after the peak T cell response.

This clonotype originated in an adult in good health. This sample comprised peripheral blood, obtained on day 0 of AZD1222 vaccination. The chain joins TRBV9 to TRBJ1-6; possibly the D gene is TRBD1, per 5 matching bases. The DNA sequence follows: TGTGCCAGCAGCGTAGAGGGGAATAGAAATAATTCACCCCTCCACTTT. This translates into CASSVEGNRNNSPLHF. Extended through the reference TRBV9 and TRBJ1-6 proteins, this CDR3 yields the full variable domain: DSGVTQTPKHLITATGQRVTLRCSPRSGDLSVYWYQQSLDQGLQFLIQYYNGEERAKGNILERFSAQQFPDLHSELNLSSLELGDSALYFCASSVEGNRNNSPLHFGNGTRLTVT.